This record concerns one T cell receptor (beta chain) sequence. No antigen is known for it. V shed 0 bases, J shed 4 bases, and the junction held 18 bases outside the gene matches. The CDR3 has 19 amino acids. Germline CDR1 LGHNA, CDR2 YSLEER. The source of the sample is a study of T cell responses to AZD1222 COVID-19 vaccine. General study results and limits: There were mostly white British donors and more females than males, and clonal diversity was possibly underestimated. Vaccine-associated CD4 TCRs ranged over spike, dominating at 160-218 and 743-854. Nearly half of unique spike-specific TCRs reportedly avoided B.1.351 and B.1.1.7 mutated regions.

Method: immunoSEQ multiplex PCR; TCRdb's copy keeps in-frame clones and lacks some. The sample has roughly 160,000 clones, around 87% seen once. The chain couples TRBV4-3 to TRBJ2-7; 7 nucleotides line up with TRBD1. Sequenced here: peripheral blood, sampled on day 0 of AZD1222 vaccination. The clonotype was recovered from an adult in good health. The CDR3 spells CASSQERTGRGAWGYEQYF. DNA of the CDR3: TGCGCCAGCAGCCAAGAGAGGACAGGTAGAGGAGCTTGGGGATACGAGCAGTACTTC.